Here is one TCR beta chain with its context. Its antigen is undetermined. The junction departs from the called germline gene at one end, perhaps through a read error. This entry belongs to a study of cytomegalovirus exposure and HLA in healthy donors. The study's findings and limits: In a later analysis, an Asian-associated ancestry cluster reportedly showed fewer N-insertions than the roughly 730-donor mean.

The PCR made use of 60 Vbeta and 13 Jbeta primers. Generated by immunoSEQ multiplex PCR, the TCRdb table keeps only in-frame clones and is missing some. The sample carries about 170,000 clones, 80% to 85% recorded once. This CDR3 has 15 residues. Per the germline V gene, CDR1 is SEHNR and CDR2 is FQNEAQ (reference sequence). The specimen sequenced was PBMCs. The TCR originated in a male donor in good health and CMV-seronegative. The chain combines TRBV7-9 with TRBJ1-2; 12 bases align to TRBD1. The CDR3 DNA is TGTTCCAGCAGTCATTCCGGGACAGGGGGCAGGGGCTACACCTTC. Translated: CSSSHSGTGGRGYTF.